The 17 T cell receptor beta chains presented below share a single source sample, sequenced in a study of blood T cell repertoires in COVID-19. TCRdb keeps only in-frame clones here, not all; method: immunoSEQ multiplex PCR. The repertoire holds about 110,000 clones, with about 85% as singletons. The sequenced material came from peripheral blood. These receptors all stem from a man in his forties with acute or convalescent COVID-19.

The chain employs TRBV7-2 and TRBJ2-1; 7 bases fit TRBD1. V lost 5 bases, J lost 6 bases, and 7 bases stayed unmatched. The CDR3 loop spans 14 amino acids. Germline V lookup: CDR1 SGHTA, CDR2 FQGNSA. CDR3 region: CASSPSGGPNEQFF. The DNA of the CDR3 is TGTGCCAGCAGCCCCTCAGGGGGTCCCAATGAGCAGTTCTTC.

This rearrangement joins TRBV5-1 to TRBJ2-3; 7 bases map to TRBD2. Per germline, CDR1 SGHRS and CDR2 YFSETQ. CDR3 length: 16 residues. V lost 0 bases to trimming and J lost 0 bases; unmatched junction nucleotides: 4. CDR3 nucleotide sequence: TGCGCCAGCAGCTTGGTGGCTAGCGGAAGCACAGATACGCAGTATTTT. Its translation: CASSLVASGSTDTQYF.

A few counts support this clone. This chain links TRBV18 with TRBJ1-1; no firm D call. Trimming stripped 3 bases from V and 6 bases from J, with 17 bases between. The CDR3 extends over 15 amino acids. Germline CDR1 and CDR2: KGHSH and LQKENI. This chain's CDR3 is CASSPRRLGIAEAFF. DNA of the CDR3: TGTGCCAGCTCACCGAGGCGGCTTGGCATTGCTGAAGCTTTCTTT.

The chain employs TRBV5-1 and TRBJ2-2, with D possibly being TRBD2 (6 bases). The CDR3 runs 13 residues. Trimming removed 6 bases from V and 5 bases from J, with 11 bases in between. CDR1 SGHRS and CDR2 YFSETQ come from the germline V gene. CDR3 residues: CASTGGGTGELFF. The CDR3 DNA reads TGCGCCAGCACCGGGGGAGGTACCGGGGAGCTGTTTTTT.

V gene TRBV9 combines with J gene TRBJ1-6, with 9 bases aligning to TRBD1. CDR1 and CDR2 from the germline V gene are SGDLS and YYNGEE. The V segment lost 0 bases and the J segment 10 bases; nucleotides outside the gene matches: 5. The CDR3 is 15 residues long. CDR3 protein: CASSVGGQGHSPLHF. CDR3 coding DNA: TGTGCCAGCAGCGTAGGGGGACAGGGTCACTCACCCCTCCACTTT.

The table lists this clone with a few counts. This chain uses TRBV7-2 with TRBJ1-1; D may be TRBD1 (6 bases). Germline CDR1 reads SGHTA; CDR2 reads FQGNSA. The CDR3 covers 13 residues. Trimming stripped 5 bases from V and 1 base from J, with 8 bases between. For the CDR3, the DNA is TGTGCCAGCAGCGCACAGGGGAACACTGAAGCTTTCTTT. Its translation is CASSAQGNTEAFF. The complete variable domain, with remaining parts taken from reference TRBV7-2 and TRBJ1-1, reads GAGVSQSPSNKVTEKGKDVELRCDPISGHTALYWYRQSLGQGLEFLIYFQGNSAPDKSGLPSDRFSAERTGGSVSTLTIQRTQQEDSAVYLCASSAQGNTEAFFGQGTRLTVV.

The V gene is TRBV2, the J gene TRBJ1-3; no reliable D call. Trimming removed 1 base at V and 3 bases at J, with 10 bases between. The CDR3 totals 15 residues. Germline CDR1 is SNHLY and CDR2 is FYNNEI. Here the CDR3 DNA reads TGTGCCAGCAGTGAAGAGGAGTCGTTTGGAAACACCATATATTTT. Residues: CASSEEESFGNTIYF.

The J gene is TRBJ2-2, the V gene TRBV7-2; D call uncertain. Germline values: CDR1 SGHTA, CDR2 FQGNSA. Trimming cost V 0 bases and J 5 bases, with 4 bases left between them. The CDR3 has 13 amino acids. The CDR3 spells CASSLAQTGELFF. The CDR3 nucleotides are TGTGCCAGCAGCTTAGCTCAGACCGGGGAGCTGTTTTTT.

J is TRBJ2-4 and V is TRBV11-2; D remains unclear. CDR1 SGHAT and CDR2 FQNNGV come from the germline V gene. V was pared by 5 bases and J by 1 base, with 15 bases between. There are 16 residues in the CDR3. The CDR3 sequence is CASSRSEALAKNIQYF. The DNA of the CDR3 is TGTGCCAGCAGCCGTAGTGAGGCCCTTGCCAAAAACATTCAGTACTTC. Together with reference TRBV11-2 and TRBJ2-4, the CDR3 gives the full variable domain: EAGVAQSPRYKIIEKRQSVAFWCNPISGHATLYWYQQILGQGPKLLIQFQNNGVVDDSQLPKDRFSAERLKGVDSTLKIQPAKLEDSAVYLCASSRSEALAKNIQYFGAGTRLSVL.

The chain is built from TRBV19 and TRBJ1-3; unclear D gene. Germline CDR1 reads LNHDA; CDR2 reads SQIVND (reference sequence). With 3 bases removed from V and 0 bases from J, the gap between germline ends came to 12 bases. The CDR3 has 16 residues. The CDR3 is CASSIAAVYSGNTIYF. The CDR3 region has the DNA TGTGCCAGTAGTATTGCGGCAGTTTACTCTGGAAACACCATATATTTT.

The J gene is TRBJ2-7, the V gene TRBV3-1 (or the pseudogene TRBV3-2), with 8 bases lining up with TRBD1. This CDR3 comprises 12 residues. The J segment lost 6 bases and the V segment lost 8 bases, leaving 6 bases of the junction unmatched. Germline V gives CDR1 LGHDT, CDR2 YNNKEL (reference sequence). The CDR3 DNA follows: TGTGCCAGCCAGGGGGCGCAAGGCGAGCAGTACTTC. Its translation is CASQGAQGEQYF.

The CDR3 is CAISEIPSGGYTF. The DNA for the CDR3 is TGTGCCATCAGTGAGATTCCCTCGGGTGGCTACACCTTC. The chain links TRBV10-3 to TRBJ1-2; D remains ambiguous. This CDR3 comprises 13 residues. Trimming pared 2 bases from V and 7 bases from J, leaving 11 bases between. Per germline, CDR1 ENHRY and CDR2 SYGVKD.

CDR3 coding DNA: TGTGCCAGCAGCCCCAGGGGCGCGAACACCGGGGAGCTGTTTTTT. This encodes CASSPRGANTGELFF. V is TRBV7-6 and J is TRBJ2-2; a weak D match, TRBD1 (6 bases). Germline CDR1 SGHVS, CDR2 FNYEAQ. V lost 5 bases to trimming and J lost 0 bases, with 10 bases between them. The CDR3 has 15 amino acids.

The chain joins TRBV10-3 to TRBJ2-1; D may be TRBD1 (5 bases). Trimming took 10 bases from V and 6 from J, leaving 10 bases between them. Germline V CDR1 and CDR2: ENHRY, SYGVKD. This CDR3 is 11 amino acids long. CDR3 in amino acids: CATDSLNEQFF. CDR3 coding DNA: TGTGCCACCGACAGTCTCAATGAGCAGTTCTTC.

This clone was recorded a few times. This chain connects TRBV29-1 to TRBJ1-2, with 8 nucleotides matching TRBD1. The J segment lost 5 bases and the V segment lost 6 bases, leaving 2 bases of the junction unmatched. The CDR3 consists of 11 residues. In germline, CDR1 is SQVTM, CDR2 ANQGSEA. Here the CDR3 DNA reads TGCAGCGTCCGACAGGGGTATGGCTACACCTTC. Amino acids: CSVRQGYGYTF.

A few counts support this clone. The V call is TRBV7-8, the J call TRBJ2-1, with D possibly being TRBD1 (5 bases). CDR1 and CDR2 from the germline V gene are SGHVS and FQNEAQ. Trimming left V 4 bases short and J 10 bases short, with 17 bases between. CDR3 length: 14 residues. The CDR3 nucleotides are TGTGCCAGCAGCTCCCAGGCCAGGAGACAGGAGCAGTTCTTC. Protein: CASSSQARRQEQFF.

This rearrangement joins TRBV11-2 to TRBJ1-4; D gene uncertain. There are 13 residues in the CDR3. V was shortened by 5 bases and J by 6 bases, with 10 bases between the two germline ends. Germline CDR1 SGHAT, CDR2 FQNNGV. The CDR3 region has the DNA TGTGCCAGCAGCCCCCGGGGAGATGAAAAACTGTTTTTT. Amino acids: CASSPRGDEKLFF.